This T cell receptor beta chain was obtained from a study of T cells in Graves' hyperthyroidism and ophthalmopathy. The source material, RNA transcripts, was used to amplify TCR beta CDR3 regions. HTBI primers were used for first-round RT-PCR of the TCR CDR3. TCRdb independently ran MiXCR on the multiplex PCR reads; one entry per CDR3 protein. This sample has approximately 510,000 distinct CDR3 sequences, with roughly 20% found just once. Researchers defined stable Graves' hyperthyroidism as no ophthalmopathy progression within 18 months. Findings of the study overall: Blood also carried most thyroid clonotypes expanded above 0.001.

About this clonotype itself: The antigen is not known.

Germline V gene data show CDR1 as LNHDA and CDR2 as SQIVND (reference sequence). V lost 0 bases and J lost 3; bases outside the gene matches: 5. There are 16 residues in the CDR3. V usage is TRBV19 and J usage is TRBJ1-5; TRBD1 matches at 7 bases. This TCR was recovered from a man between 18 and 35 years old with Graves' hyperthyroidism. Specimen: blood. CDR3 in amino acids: CASSIENRGFNQPQHF. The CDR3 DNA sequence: TGTGCCAGTAGTATAGAAAACAGGGGTTTCAATCAGCCCCAGCATTTT.